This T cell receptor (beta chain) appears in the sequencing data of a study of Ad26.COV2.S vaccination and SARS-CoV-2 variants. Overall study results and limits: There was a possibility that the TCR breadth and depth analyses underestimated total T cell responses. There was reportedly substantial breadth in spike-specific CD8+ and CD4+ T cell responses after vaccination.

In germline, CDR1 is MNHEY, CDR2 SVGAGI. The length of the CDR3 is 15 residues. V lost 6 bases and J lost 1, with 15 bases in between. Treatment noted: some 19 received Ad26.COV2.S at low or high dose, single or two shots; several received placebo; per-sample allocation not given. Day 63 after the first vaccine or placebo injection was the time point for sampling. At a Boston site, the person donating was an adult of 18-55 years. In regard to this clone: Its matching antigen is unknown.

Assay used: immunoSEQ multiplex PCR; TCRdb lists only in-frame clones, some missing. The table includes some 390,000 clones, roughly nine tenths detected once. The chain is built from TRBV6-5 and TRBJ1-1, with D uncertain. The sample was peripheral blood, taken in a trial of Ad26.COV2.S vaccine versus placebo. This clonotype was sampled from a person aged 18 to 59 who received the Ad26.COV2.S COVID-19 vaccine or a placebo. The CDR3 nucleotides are TGTGCCAGCAGATCGCCGGGTACGGGGAACACTGAAGCTTTCTTT. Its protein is CASRSPGTGNTEAFF.